One sample yielded the 27 T cell receptor beta chains listed below, sequenced in a study of blood T cell repertoires in COVID-19. Produced via immunoSEQ multiplex PCR; TCRdb's table is partial and in-frame only. The sample contains around 68,000 clones, around 85% of which appear only once. Sequencing input: peripheral blood. The receptors come from a woman between 45 and 60 years old with acute or convalescent COVID-19.

The chain joins TRBV4-1 to TRBJ2-6, with unresolved D. The CDR3 loop spans 15 amino acids. CDR1 is MGHRA, CDR2 YSYEKL, per germline. V dropped 1 base and J dropped 1 base, with 5 bases sitting between them. DNA for the CDR3: TGCGCCAGCAGCCAAGCACAGTCTGGGGCCAACGTCCTGACTTTC. Translation: CASSQAQSGANVLTF.

V gene TRBV24-1 combines with J gene TRBJ2-1, with 7 nucleotides matching TRBD1. The CDR3 is 15 amino acids. The germline V gene encodes CDR1 KGHDR and CDR2 SFDVKD. The trim removed 4 bases at V and 5 bases at J, leaving 7 bases unmatched. The DNA of the CDR3 is TGTGCCACCAGTGACATCGGGACAGTCCACAATGAGCAGTTCTTC. Translated, it gives CATSDIGTVHNEQFF.

The rearrangement uses TRBV27 and TRBJ2-1, with 10 bases lining up with TRBD1. Germline values: CDR1 MNHEY, CDR2 SMNVEV (reference sequence). V lost 6 bases and J lost 5; bases outside the gene matches: 1. This CDR3 has 13 amino acids. The CDR3: CASSGTGDNEQFF. The CDR3 DNA is TGTGCCAGCAGCGGGACAGGGGACAATGAGCAGTTCTTC.

This chain links TRBV5-6 with TRBJ2-3; 10 nucleotides agree with TRBD1. The CDR3 loop spans 17 amino acids. Germline-derived CDR1 and CDR2 are SGHDT and YYEEEE. V shed 4 bases, J shed 6 bases, and the junction held 14 bases outside the gene matches. This chain's CDR3 is CASSAPGQGLWGDTQYF. The DNA of the CDR3 is TGTGCCAGCAGCGCCCCGGGACAGGGGCTTTGGGGTGATACGCAGTATTTT.

This rearrangement joins TRBV30 to TRBJ1-6, with 7 bases matching TRBD1. Germline trimming cut 5 bases from V and 7 bases from J; bases unmatched to any gene: 8. The V gene's germline CDR1 is GTSNPN and CDR2 SVGIG (reference sequence). The CDR3 totals 14 residues. CDR3 DNA sequence: TGTGCCTGGCAATCCGGGACAGTAAATTCACCCCTCCACTTT. It specifies CAWQSGTVNSPLHF.

The CDR3 region is CSASLGITYEQYF. The CDR3 coding sequence is TGCAGTGCTAGTCTGGGCATCACCTACGAGCAGTACTTC. The gene calls are TRBV20-1 and TRBJ2-7; D remains unclear. CDR1 DFQATT and CDR2 SNEGSKA come from the germline V gene (reference sequence). The CDR3 spans 13 residues. V was shortened by 3 bases and J by 2 bases, with 11 bases between the two germline ends.

The chain couples TRBV27 to TRBJ1-6; D is perhaps TRBD1 (5 bases). Germline values: CDR1 MNHEY, CDR2 SMNVEV (reference sequence). Trimming removed 5 bases from V and 1 base from J, with 15 bases in between. The CDR3 is made up of 17 amino acids. The CDR3 DNA reads TGTGCCAGCAGTCCCACCTTGGGGGGGTCCTATAATTCACCCCTCCACTTT. Its translation: CASSPTLGGSYNSPLHF.

The chain couples TRBV11-2 to TRBJ2-1, with 9 bases lining up with TRBD2. The V segment lost 5 bases and the J segment 13 bases; nucleotides outside the gene matches: 6. In germline, CDR1 is SGHAT, CDR2 FQNNGV. CDR3 length equals 12 residues. CDR3 sequence: CASSRLADLQFF. CDR3 nucleotides: TGTGCCAGCAGCCGACTAGCGGACCTTCAGTTCTTC.

This clone was counted a few times. CDR3 in amino acids: CANKIAGHTYEQYF. The CDR3 DNA reads as TGTGCCAACAAGATAGCGGGACATACTTACGAGCAGTACTTC. The chain combines TRBV6-7 with TRBJ2-7; 8 bases fit TRBD2. TRBV6-7 is assigned to the ORF class and has an uncertain function. CDR3 length equals 14 residues. V lost 10 bases to trimming and J lost 4 bases; unmatched junction nucleotides: 12.

The chain combines TRBV5-1 with TRBJ1-5, with a tentative D call TRBD1 (5 bases). The length of the CDR3 is 14 residues. V dropped 0 bases and J dropped 7 bases, with 11 bases sitting between them. The V gene's germline CDR1 is SGHRS and CDR2 YFSETQ. CDR3 coding DNA: TGCGCCAGCAGCTTGGCGTGGGGGGACCAGCCCCAGCATTTT. This gives the protein CASSLAWGDQPQHF.

The chain uses TRBV6-6 and TRBJ1-3, with 8 bases lining up with TRBD1. The CDR3 is 15 residues long. Trimming took 5 bases from V and 4 from J; bases not matched to a gene: 7. CDR1 MNHNY and CDR2 SVGAGI come from the germline V gene (reference sequence). As DNA, the CDR3 is TGTGCCAGCAGTCAAACGGACAGGGCCGGAAACACCATATATTTT. Translating it yields CASSQTDRAGNTIYF.

CDR3 sequence (DNA): TGTGCCAGCAGCTTGATTAGCGGAAACAATGAGCAGTTCTTC. Its protein is CASSLISGNNEQFF. J is TRBJ2-1 and V is TRBV5-5; possibly TRBD2 for D (6 bases). CDR1 is SGHKS, CDR2 YYEKEE, per germline (reference sequence). The CDR3 sequence is 14 residues long. Deletions cut 1 base from V and 5 bases from J, with 10 bases between.

The CDR3 is CASSYSVGAKNIQYF. Written as DNA, the CDR3 is TGTGCCAGCAGTTACAGCGTCGGAGCCAAAAACATTCAGTACTTC. V is TRBV6-5 and J is TRBJ2-4; no clear D. The germline CDR1 and CDR2 sequences are MNHEY and SVGAGI. This CDR3 is 15 amino acids long. The germline V and J ends were trimmed by 2 bases and 0 bases, with 8 bases remaining between them.

CDR3 DNA sequence: TGTGCCAGCAGTCCGGGCTATGGCTACACCTTC. This codes for CASSPGYGYTF. The chain carries TRBV3-1 (or the pseudogene TRBV3-2) and TRBJ1-2; D is undetermined. The CDR3 totals 11 residues. The germline V and J ends were trimmed by 6 bases and 4 bases, with 6 bases remaining between them. Germline V CDR1 and CDR2: LGHDT, YNNKEL (reference sequence).

V and J are TRBV29-1 and TRBJ1-1; D gene uncertain. The germline V and J ends were trimmed by 6 bases and 7 bases, with 15 bases remaining between them. CDR3 size: 12 residues. Germline CDR1 reads SQVTM; CDR2 reads ANQGSEA. The CDR3 nucleotides read TGCAGCGTCGCTGTGGGTCGGGGTGAAGCTTTCTTT. Protein product: CSVAVGRGEAFF.

The chain joins TRBV29-1 to TRBJ2-1; 14 nucleotides align to TRBD2. V gave up 4 bases and J gave up 9 bases; unmatched junction bases: 5. The V gene's germline CDR1 is SQVTM and CDR2 ANQGSEA. This CDR3 is 14 amino acids long. The CDR3 nucleotides read TGCAGCGTTGGGGGACTAGCGGGAGAAAGTGAGCAGTTCTTC. Translation: CSVGGLAGESEQFF.

The chain uses TRBV4-2 and TRBJ2-1; 9 positions match TRBD1. Germline CDR1 and CDR2: LGHNA and YNFKEQ. The CDR3 runs 16 residues. J was trimmed by 8 bases and V by 2 bases; bases with no gene match: 10. The CDR3 reads CASSQSSGTGPDEQFF. In DNA form, the CDR3 reads TGTGCCAGCAGCCAATCGTCCGGGACAGGGCCGGATGAGCAGTTCTTC.

The chain couples TRBV30 to TRBJ2-1, with 9 bases lining up with TRBD2. Per germline, CDR1 GTSNPN and CDR2 SVGIG (reference sequence). V gave up 8 bases and J gave up 0 bases; unmatched junction bases: 5. This CDR3 spans 14 amino acids. Here the CDR3 DNA reads TGTGCCATTGGCGGGAGGGCCTCCTACAATGAGCAGTTCTTC. Translated: CAIGGRASYNEQFF.

The gene calls are TRBV15 and TRBJ2-1, with D tentatively TRBD2 (6 bases). The V gene's germline CDR1 is LNHNV and CDR2 YYDKDF (reference sequence). The V end lost 1 base, the J end lost 6 bases, and 22 bases lay between the germline ends. The CDR3 contains 18 residues. Here the CDR3 DNA reads TGTGCCACCAGCAGAGGGACGGGAGCAATTAAAGAACCCAATGAGCAGTTCTTC. The encoded protein is CATSRGTGAIKEPNEQFF.

The J gene is TRBJ2-2, the V gene TRBV30, with TRBD1 matching 7 bases. The trim removed 3 bases at V and 1 base at J, leaving 8 bases unmatched. Germline V gives CDR1 GTSNPN, CDR2 SVGIG (reference sequence). The CDR3 sequence is 16 residues long. The CDR3 DNA reads as TGTGCCTGGAGGGGTTCCTGGGACAGGAACACCGGGGAGCTGTTTTTT. This sequence encodes CAWRGSWDRNTGELFF.

The CDR3, as DNA: TGTGCCAGCAGGCTCCAGGGGACTAGCGGGAGCGAGCAGTACTTC. It translates to CASRLQGTSGSEQYF. The rearrangement uses TRBV28 and TRBJ2-7, with 14 bases matching TRBD2. Germline values: CDR1 MDHEN, CDR2 SYDVKM. This CDR3 is built from 15 residues. V lost 6 bases and J lost 6; bases outside the gene matches: 7.

The V gene is TRBV7-2, the J gene TRBJ2-7; D perhaps matches TRBD2 (5 bases). CDR3 length: 14 residues. CDR1 SGHTA and CDR2 FQGNSA come from the germline V gene. V lost 5 bases and J lost 7, with 18 bases in between. CDR3 in DNA: TGTGCCAGCAGCCCCCAAACGGGAACCTTTGAGCAGTACTTC. Residues: CASSPQTGTFEQYF.

The CDR3 here is CASSHHGQYNEQFF. CDR3 bases: TGTGCCAGCAGTCATCACGGACAGTACAATGAGCAGTTCTTC. The chain uses TRBV28 and TRBJ2-1, with TRBD1 as a possible D gene (6 bases). The V end was cut by 5 bases, the J end by 4 bases, with 12 bases between. The germline CDR1 and CDR2 sequences are MDHEN and SYDVKM. There are 14 residues in the CDR3. The whole variable domain, remainder taken from reference TRBV28 and TRBJ2-1, is DVKVTQSSRYLVKRTGEKVFLECVQDMDHENMFWYRQDPGLGLRLIYFSYDVKMKEKGDIPEGYSVSREKKERFSLILESASTNQTSMYLCASSHHGQYNEQFFGPGTRLTVL.

The genes are TRBV7-3 and TRBJ2-1; 9 nucleotides align to TRBD2. The J segment lost 4 bases and the V segment lost 5 bases, leaving 6 bases of the junction unmatched. The germline gives CDR1 SGHTA, CDR2 FQGTGA. This CDR3 has 15 amino acids. The CDR3 region is CASSARGGGYNEQFF. The CDR3 nucleotides are TGTGCCAGCAGCGCGCGGGGGGGCGGTTACAATGAGCAGTTCTTC.

A single count supports this clone. The V and J genes are TRBV7-2 and TRBJ2-1; no clear D. V was clipped by 3 bases and J by 0 bases, with 9 bases between them. CDR3 length: 15 residues. Germline loops: CDR1 SGHTA, CDR2 FQGNSA. Here the CDR3 reads CASSFGPLSYNEQFF. The CDR3 nucleotides read TGTGCCAGCAGCTTCGGTCCGCTCTCCTACAATGAGCAGTTCTTC.

V gene TRBV24-1 combines with J gene TRBJ2-1; 8 bases fit TRBD2. The CDR3 is 16 amino acids. From germline, CDR1 is KGHDR and CDR2 SFDVKD. Germline trimming cut 5 bases from V and 3 bases from J; bases unmatched to any gene: 8. CDR3 in amino acids: CATSGAGGGFYNEQFF. In nucleotides, the CDR3 is TGTGCCACCAGTGGGGCCGGGGGGGGATTCTACAATGAGCAGTTCTTC.

J is TRBJ1-6 and V is TRBV7-8, with TRBD1 matching 7 bases. This CDR3 spans 17 amino acids. V shed 1 base, J shed 6 bases, and the junction held 9 bases outside the gene matches. Germline V lookup: CDR1 SGHVS, CDR2 FQNEAQ. The CDR3 DNA reads as TGTGCCAGCAGCTTAGGTCGGACCGGGACAGTTAATTCACCCCTCCACTTT. Translating it yields CASSLGRTGTVNSPLHF.